The 9 T cell receptor beta chains listed next were all sequenced from one sample in a study of blood T cell repertoires in COVID-19. Produced via immunoSEQ multiplex PCR; TCRdb's table is partial and in-frame only. Of about 210,000 clones in the sample, about four fifths were seen once. Input material: peripheral blood. These receptors came from a woman aged 45-59 years with active or convalescent COVID-19.

This clone was detected only a few times. The chain combines TRBV5-6 with TRBJ2-3, with TRBD1 matching over 7 bases. The V gene's germline CDR1 is SGHDT and CDR2 YYEEEE. V gave up 2 bases and J gave up 1 base; unmatched junction bases: 13. The CDR3 is 18 amino acids. The DNA for the CDR3 is TGTGCCAGCAGCTTAGGCCCGACAGGGTTCATTGGCACAGATACGCAGTATTTT. This translates into CASSLGPTGFIGTDTQYF. The full variable domain, rest sourced from reference TRBV5-6 and TRBJ2-3, is DAGVTQSPTHLIKTRGQQVTLRCSPKSGHDTVSWYQQALGQGPQFIFQYYEEEERQRGNFPDRFSGHQFPNYSSELNVNALLLGDSALYLCASSLGPTGFIGTDTQYFGPGTRLTVL.

V gene TRBV9 combines with J gene TRBJ2-2; D not resolved. This CDR3 is built from 13 residues. The V and J ends lost 3 bases and 4 bases respectively, with 7 bases between them. Germline CDR1 reads SGDLS; CDR2 reads YYNGEE. The CDR3 nucleotides are TGTGCCAGCAGCGCCACAAGCACCGGGGAGCTGTTTTTT. Encoded protein: CASSATSTGELFF.

This clone was found once. The chain joins TRBV6-4 to TRBJ2-5; 7 positions match TRBD2. V was clipped by 8 bases and J by 7 bases; unmatched bases: 7. The CDR3 runs to 12 residues. Per the germline V gene, CDR1 is MRHNA and CDR2 is SNTAGT. The CDR3 region has the DNA TGTGCCAGCGGGAGGGGCTGCGGGACCCAGTACTTC. Translated: CASGRGCGTQYF.

This chain uses TRBV28 with TRBJ1-2; D unclear. Per germline, CDR1 MDHEN and CDR2 SYDVKM. The V and J ends lost 2 bases and 6 bases respectively, with 16 bases between them. CDR3 length: 15 residues. The CDR3 nucleotides are TGTGCCAGCAGTTTAACGTCTGGGTTGGAGAATGGCTACACCTTC. Protein: CASSLTSGLENGYTF.

V gene TRBV6-4 combines with J gene TRBJ2-5; 8 nucleotides agree with TRBD1. V lost 4 bases and J lost 4; bases outside the gene matches: 8. The length of the CDR3 is 15 residues. Germline V gene data show CDR1 as MRHNA and CDR2 as SNTAGT. The CDR3 region has the DNA TGTGCCAGCAGTGCCTCACAGGGGGAAGGAGAGACCCAGTACTTC. It yields the protein CASSASQGEGETQYF.

The gene calls are TRBV19 and TRBJ2-5; 12 bases are shared with TRBD2. Germline V gene lookup returns CDR1 LNHDA and CDR2 SQIVND (reference sequence). V shed 0 bases, J shed 7 bases, and the junction held 9 bases outside the gene matches. This CDR3 has 17 amino acids. The CDR3 reads CASSIDRPSGGAWTQYF. CDR3 in DNA: TGTGCCAGTAGTATAGATCGTCCTAGCGGGGGGGCCTGGACCCAGTACTTC.

The V call is TRBV4-1, the J call TRBJ2-3; D is possibly TRBD1 (5 bases). The CDR3 loop spans 14 amino acids. Germline V gene lookup returns CDR1 MGHRA and CDR2 YSYEKL. V was trimmed by 9 bases and J by 1 base, leaving 14 bases between them. The CDR3 region has the DNA TGCGCCAGTAAGTGGGGCCGTGGCACAGATACGCAGTATTTT. It yields the protein CASKWGRGTDTQYF.

The chain combines TRBV5-1 with TRBJ2-7, with D possibly matching TRBD1 (5 bases). CDR3 size: 15 residues. CDR1 and CDR2 from the germline V gene are SGHRS and YFSETQ. V was trimmed by 2 bases and J by 2 bases, leaving 14 bases between them. The CDR3 DNA sequence: TGCGCCAGCAGCTTTGTGGGCGACAGTACCTACGAGCAGTACTTC. Translating gives CASSFVGDSTYEQYF.

This sequence joins TRBV4-1 and TRBJ2-1; weak D call: TRBD2 (6 bases). There are 13 residues in the CDR3. Trimming cost V 4 bases and J 7 bases, with 11 bases left between them. Germline assignment: CDR1 MGHRA and CDR2 YSYEKL. The CDR3 bases are TGCGCCAGCAGCCCATGGGCGGGGAATGAGCAGTTCTTC. As protein: CASSPWAGNEQFF.